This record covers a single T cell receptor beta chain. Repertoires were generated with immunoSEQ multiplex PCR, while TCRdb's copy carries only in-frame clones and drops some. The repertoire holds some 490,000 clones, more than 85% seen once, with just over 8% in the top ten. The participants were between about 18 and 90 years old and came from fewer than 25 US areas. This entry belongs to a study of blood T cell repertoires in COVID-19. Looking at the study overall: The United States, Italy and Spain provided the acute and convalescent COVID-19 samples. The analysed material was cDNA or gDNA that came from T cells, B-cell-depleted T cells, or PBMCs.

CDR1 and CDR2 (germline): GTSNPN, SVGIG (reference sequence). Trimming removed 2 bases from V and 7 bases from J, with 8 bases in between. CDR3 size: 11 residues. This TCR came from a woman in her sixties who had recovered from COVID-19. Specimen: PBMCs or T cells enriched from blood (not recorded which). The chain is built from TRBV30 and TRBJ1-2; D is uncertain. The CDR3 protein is CAWSSGIGYTF. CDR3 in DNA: TGTGCCTGGAGTTCGGGGATTGGCTACACCTTC.